The clone carrying this T cell receptor beta chain showed up many times. Its antigen is not identified. Among ophthalmopathy patients, the Clinical Activity Score reached at least 3, the NOSPECS grade reached at least 4, and duration remained under 3 months. Cells are PBMCs isolated from around 9.4 ml of fresh blood. Trimming cost V 5 bases and J 6 bases; bases outside gene matches: 1. Per the germline V gene, CDR1 is SGHVS and CDR2 is FQNEAQ. The CDR3 covers 12 residues. This entry is derived from a study of T cells in Graves' hyperthyroidism and ophthalmopathy. Findings and caveats of the study: Within blood appeared most thyroid clonotypes that had expanded above 0.001.

The CDR3 regions of TCR beta were amplified from RNA transcripts. During a first-round RT-PCR of the TCR CDR3, the HTBI primer set was used. TCRdb reprocessed the multiplex PCR reads with MiXCR, giving one entry per CDR3 protein. Counted here are 500,000 or so distinct CDR3 sequences, 15% to 20% occurring once; the ten biggest clones make up 17%. This clonotype was sampled from a woman aged 18-29 years with Graves' ophthalmopathy. Specimen: blood. The gene calls are TRBV7-8 and TRBJ1-5, with 7 bases aligning to TRBD1. This chain's CDR3 is CASSRQGQPQHF. CDR3 nucleotides: TGTGCCAGCAGCCGACAGGGTCAGCCCCAGCATTTT.